What follows is one T cell receptor beta chain and its context. Its antigen is as yet unknown. Use of 60 Vbeta and 13 Jbeta primers characterized the PCR. Generated by immunoSEQ multiplex PCR, the TCRdb table keeps only in-frame clones and is missing some. The data contain around 110,000 clones, around 86% of them seen just once; the ten biggest clones take up 3% to 5%. These data originate in a study of cytomegalovirus exposure and HLA in healthy donors. Overall study: A preliminary data release comprised tens of millions of unique TCRs obtained from HLA-typed donors. Regarding the study as a whole: Testing in vitro showed a few CMV-associated chains specific for CMV antigens. The classifier, whose performance was assessed in both the original and validation cohorts, reportedly diagnosed cytomegalovirus status with high specificity and sensitivity. Per published accounts, TCR beta sequences correctly predicted the HLA-A and HLA-B alleles of most subjects.

This clonotype was sampled from a woman between 25 and 40 years old in good health and CMV-seronegative. The sample taken for sequencing was PBMCs.

The CDR3, as DNA: TGTGCCAGCAGTTTCACCGGGGGGGGCAACACTGAAGCTTTCTTT. Protein: CASSFTGGGNTEAFF. V gene TRBV9 combines with J gene TRBJ1-1, with a weak D call TRBD1 (6 bases). V was trimmed by 5 bases and J by 2 bases, leaving 16 bases between them. The CDR3 totals 15 residues. The germline CDR1 and CDR2 sequences are SGDLS and YYNGEE.